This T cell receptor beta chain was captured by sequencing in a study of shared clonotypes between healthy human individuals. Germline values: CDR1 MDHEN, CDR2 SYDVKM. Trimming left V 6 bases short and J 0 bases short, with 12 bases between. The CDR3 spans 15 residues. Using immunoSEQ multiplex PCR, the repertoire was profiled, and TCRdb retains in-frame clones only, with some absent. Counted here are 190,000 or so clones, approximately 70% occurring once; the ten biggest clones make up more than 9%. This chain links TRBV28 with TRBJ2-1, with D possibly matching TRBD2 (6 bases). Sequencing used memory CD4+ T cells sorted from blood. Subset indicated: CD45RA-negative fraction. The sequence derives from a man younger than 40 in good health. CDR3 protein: CASSQGGISYNEQFF. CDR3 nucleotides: TGTGCCAGCAGCCAGGGAGGAATCTCCTACAATGAGCAGTTCTTC. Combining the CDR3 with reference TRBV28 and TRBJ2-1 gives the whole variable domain DVKVTQSSRYLVKRTGEKVFLECVQDMDHENMFWYRQDPGLGLRLIYFSYDVKMKEKGDIPEGYSVSREKKERFSLILESASTNQTSMYLCASSQGGISYNEQFFGPGTRLTVL.